This TCR beta chain was obtained from a study of radiotherapy plus CTLA-4 blockade in lung cancer. Study-wide points: After treatment with radiotherapy plus ipilimumab, TCR clones that came from the tumor expanded in blood.

The repertoire was sequenced with immunoSEQ multiplex PCR; TCRdb's copy has only in-frame clones and lacks some. The repertoire consists of 50,000 to 70,000 clones, with approximately 82% occurring once and the leading ten covering roughly 6%. A word on this clone: Its antigen remains unidentified.

Germline V CDR1 and CDR2: SQVTM, ANQGSEA. The V and J ends lost 7 bases and 1 base, in that order; junction bases with no gene match: 9. CDR3 length: 14 residues. Lung cancer patients with chemo-refractory metastatic non-small-cell disease were given focal radiation plus CTLA-4 blockade with ipilimumab. Sequences were derived from peripheral blood, sampled from a patient treated with radiotherapy plus ipilimumab. The clonotype was recovered from a human donor with non-small cell lung cancer whose response to radiotherapy plus ipilimumab could not be evaluated. The chain recombines TRBV29-1 with TRBJ1-1, with 7 bases fitting TRBD1. The CDR3 DNA is TGCAGCGGGATCGTCTGGGACAGGAACACTGAAGCTTTCTTT. This encodes CSGIVWDRNTEAFF.